This is a list of T cell receptor beta chains from one sample in a study of early T cells in non-severe SARS-CoV-2 infection. Each CDR3 protein is one row after TCRdb ran MiXCR on the 5' RACE reads. The data contain about 59,000 distinct CDR3 sequences, 13% of them singletons. The specimen was whole blood, collected at baseline. These receptors all come from an adult who was a healthcare worker with PCR-confirmed SARS-CoV-2 infection or an uninfected control (not recorded which). The CDR3 runs from the conserved cysteine through the conserved F or W. The order of the fields is D gene, J gene, V gene, clone size, CDR3 DNA, CDR3 protein. The D gene is left open where the match is weak. A row's size may be missing; if present it is once, few, many or a size class.

- TRBJ2-5 TRBV4-1 - TGCGCCAGCAGCCAACCAGGGGGGAGAGAGACCCAGTACTTC CASSQPGGRETQYF
- TRBJ2-3 TRBV4-2 - TGTGCCAGCAGCCAAGATCTTTGGGCAGGGCAAAAAGATACGCAGTATTTT CASSQDLWAGQKDTQYF
- TRBJ1-1 TRBV10-2 few TGCGCCAGCAGTAACAGGGAGGGGAACACTGAAGCTTTCTTT CASSNREGNTEAFF
- TRBJ1-6 TRBV4-2 few TGTGCCAGCAGCCCAGGTCTGACGGCAGGGAATAATTCACCCCTCCACTTT CASSPGLTAGNNSPLHF
- TRBJ2-3 TRBV20-1 many TGCAGTGTTCCGGGACGTGGAGCAGATACGCAGTATTTT CSVPGRGADTQYF
- TRBJ2-1 TRBV7-2 many TGTGCCAGCAGCCGGACAGAATACAATGAGCAGTTCTTC CASSRTEYNEQFF
- TRBJ1-2 TRBV11-2 many TGTGCCAGCAGTACAGGTTTTTCCGACTATGGCTACACCTTC CASSTGFSDYGYTF
TRBD2 TRBJ2-5 TRBV7-9 few TGTGCCAGCAGCCCGGGGACTAGCGGACAAGAGACCCAGTACTTC CASSPGTSGQETQYF
- TRBJ1-5 TRBV30 many TGTGCCTGGAGTGTACAGGGCCAGCCCCAGCATTTT CAWSVQGQPQHF
TRBD1 TRBJ2-5 TRBV18 - TGTGCCAGCTCACGAACAGGGGGCGAAGACACCCAGTACTTC CASSRTGGEDTQYF
TRBD1 TRBJ2-1 TRBV7-2 many TGTGCCAGCAGCTTTGGGGACAGGTACAATGAGCAGTTCTTC CASSFGDRYNEQFF
TRBD2 TRBJ2-3 TRBV7-6 - TGTGCCAGCAGCTCCATAGCGGGAGGGGCAACAGATACGCAGTATTTT CASSSIAGGATDTQYF
- TRBJ2-5 TRBV29-1 - TGCAGCGCCTGGGACGGCCAAGAGACCCAGTACTTC CSAWDGQETQYF
TRBD1 TRBJ1-2 TRBV10-3 few TGTGCCATCAATATGGGACAGGGCGGTTCAAACTATGGCTACACCTTC CAINMGQGGSNYGYTF
- TRBJ2-2 TRBV7-3 many TGTGCCAGCAGCAGGGAGGCCGGGGAGCTGTTTTTT CASSREAGELFF
TRBD2 TRBJ2-1 TRBV19 - TGTGCCAGTAATCTAGCGGGTTCCTACAATGAGCAGTTCTTC CASNLAGSYNEQFF
- TRBJ1-1 TRBV20-1 few TGCAGTGCCCATGGGGGAAGTAACACTGAAGCTTTCTTT CSAHGGSNTEAFF
- TRBJ1-1 TRBV5-6 few TGTGCCAGCGAGTCGGGGCTTTCGACTGAAGCTTTCTTT CASESGLSTEAFF
- TRBJ2-3 TRBV10-3 - TGTGCCATCAGTGACCAGCAGGGGACAGATACGCAGTATTTT CAISDQQGTDTQYF
- TRBJ2-3 TRBV7-2 - TGTGCCAGCAGCTTAGCTTTCACAGATACGCAGTATTTT CASSLAFTDTQYF
- TRBJ2-3 TRBV12-3/TRBV12-4 few TGTGCCAGCGGAACTAGCACAGATACGCAGTATTTT CASGTSTDTQYF
- TRBJ2-3 TRBV7-9 few TGTGCCAGCAGGAAAATGACCAGCACAGATACGCAGTATTTT CASRKMTSTDTQYF
TRBD1 TRBJ1-2 TRBV5-1 many TGCGCCAGCAGCTTGGCCGGACAGGCCGTAAGGGGCTACACCTTC CASSLAGQAVRGYTF
TRBD2 TRBJ2-1 TRBV15 few TGTGCCACAAGGACTAGCGGAACCCACAATGAGCAGTTCTTC CATRTSGTHNEQFF
- TRBJ2-5 TRBV6-1 few TGTGCCACCACTTTAGCCCCAGAGACCCAGTACTTC CATTLAPETQYF
- TRBJ1-4 TRBV7-2 - TGTGCCAGCAGCTTGGGATGGCGGGAAAAACTGTTTTTT CASSLGWREKLFF
TRBD1 TRBJ1-1 TRBV7-9 few TGTGCCAGCAGCTCGTCCGGGACAGGGCGGAAGGGGGACACTGAAGCTTTCTTT CASSSSGTGRKGDTEAFF
- TRBJ1-2 TRBV11-1 few TGTGCCAGCAGCTCAGGACAAGACTATGGCTACACCTTC CASSSGQDYGYTF
TRBD1 TRBJ1-2 TRBV4-3 medium-sized TGCGCCAGCAGCCAAGACAGACAGGGGGCAAGTGGCTACACCTTC CASSQDRQGASGYTF
- TRBJ2-7 TRBV5-1 few TGCGCCAGCAGACTGGGGGGGCGCTCCCTGGGAGAGCAGTACTTC CASRLGGRSLGEQYF
- TRBJ1-1 TRBV29-1 - TGCAGCGTTGAAGGATGGGGACTGGACACTGAAGCTTTCTTT CSVEGWGLDTEAFF
- TRBJ2-5 TRBV11-2 few TGTGCCAGCAGCTTAGTAGGGGTCCCAGAGACCCAGTACTTC CASSLVGVPETQYF
TRBD1 TRBJ2-3 TRBV5-1 - TGCGCCAGCAGCTTGGACGGACAGGGCTCCCTCAATACGCAGTATTTT CASSLDGQGSLNTQYF
- TRBJ2-1 TRBV18 many TGTGCCAGCTCACGAGGGGACCGGAGCTCCTACAATGAGCAGTTCTTC CASSRGDRSSYNEQFF
- TRBJ2-1 TRBV20-1 - TGCAGTGCTCCACCCGCGGGGATAGCCGGGCATGAGCAGTTCTTC CSAPPAGIAGHEQFF
- TRBJ2-3 TRBV4-1 - TGCGCCAGCAGCCTGGATAGGATCACAGATACGCAGTATTTT CASSLDRITDTQYF
TRBD1 TRBJ2-7 TRBV18 many TGTGCCAGCTCCCCCCGGGACAGGGTCGCCTACGAGCAGTACTTC CASSPRDRVAYEQYF
- TRBJ2-1 TRBV7-6 - TGTGCCAGCACCGACTCCTACAATGAGCAGTTCTTC CASTDSYNEQFF
TRBD1 TRBJ2-5 TRBV20-1 few TGCAGTGCTCGTGACAGGGGAAAAGAGACCCAGTACTTC CSARDRGKETQYF
- TRBJ1-5 TRBV28 many TGTGCCAGCCTCCAAGGGGGGGCAAGTAGCAATCAGCCCCAGCATTTT CASLQGGASSNQPQHF
TRBD2 TRBJ2-7 TRBV20-1 many TGCAGTGCTAGAATTCCTGGACTAGGTACCTACGAGCAGTACTTC CSARIPGLGTYEQYF
TRBD2 TRBJ2-1 TRBV12-3/TRBV12-4 - TGTGCCAGCAGTTCAAGAGGCAGCGGGATTCCCAATGAGCAGTTCTTC CASSSRGSGIPNEQFF
- TRBJ2-7 TRBV29-1 - TGCAGCGTTTCGGCCGGGGTAGACGAGCAGTACTTC CSVSAGVDEQYF
TRBD2 TRBJ2-1 TRBV3-1 few TGTGCCAGCAGCCAATTTCCTAGCGGGCTCCCCAATGAGCAGTTCTTC CASSQFPSGLPNEQFF
- TRBJ2-5 TRBV5-6 few TGTGCCAGCAGCTTGCAACAGGCTTCGGCCCAGTACTTC CASSLQQASAQYF
- TRBJ2-1 TRBV5-1 few TGCGCCAGCAGCTTGGCCTTAGCTGAGCAGTTCTTC CASSLALAEQFF
- TRBJ1-3 TRBV7-9 - TGTGCCAGCAGCTCCCGTGGGCAGGGCGCTGGAAACACCATATATTTT CASSSRGQGAGNTIYF
TRBD1 TRBJ1-1 TRBV27 many TGTGCCAGCAGTTCATGGACAGGGGGCACTGAAGCTTTCTTT CASSSWTGGTEAFF
TRBD1 TRBJ2-3 TRBV3-1 few TGTGCCAGCAGCCTCCCCAACTGGGACAGGATCACAGATACGCAGTATTTT CASSLPNWDRITDTQYF
- TRBJ2-7 TRBV19 - TGTGCCAGTAGTATTCTTAGTCGGGGCGTCTACGAGCAGTACTTC CASSILSRGVYEQYF
TRBD2 TRBJ2-5 TRBV7-2 - TGTGCCAGCAGCCTACGACTAGCGGGGGTTCTAGAGACCCAGTACTTC CASSLRLAGVLETQYF
- TRBJ2-7 TRBV28 - TGTGCCAGCAGCATGATTCAAGGGGATATCTACGAGCAGTACTTC CASSMIQGDIYEQYF